Described below is a single TCR beta chain sequence and its context. Profiling relied on immunoSEQ multiplex PCR, and the TCRdb table lists in-frame clones only, not all of them. The table has 55,000 to 80,000 clones, under 90% seen once. The data belong to a study of T cell changes during pregnancy in multiple sclerosis. V lost 2 bases to trimming and J lost 7 bases, with 9 bases between them. The germline V gene encodes CDR1 ENHRY and CDR2 SYGVKD. The CDR3 runs to 13 residues. Sequencing used peripheral blood, obtained after pregnancy. This receptor was taken from a female donor in good health, enrolled as a control in a pregnancy study. V gene TRBV10-3 combines with J gene TRBJ2-1, with D tentatively TRBD2 (5 bases). CDR3: CAISEGRANEQFF. The CDR3 DNA is TGTGCCATCAGTGAGGGGCGGGCTAATGAGCAGTTCTTC.